The next 10 T cell receptor beta chains were all read from a single sample in a study of identical twins (dated by TCRdb to about 2016). Library preparation used 5' RACE. The run used an Illumina HiSeq 2000. TCRdb cleaned the public reads at Q25 with fastp, built clones with MiXCR and kept in-frame beta chains. Identical CDR3 proteins give one entry, which carries the most common genes and DNA. Counted in this sample were 690,000 or so distinct CDR3 sequences; 8% to 9% of them appeared once. About 0.98% of the sample lies in the top ten. This sample also belongs to another study, concerning yellow fever vaccine responses in identical twins.

The sequenced material came from PBMCs. The receptors were gathered from a woman aged 18-29 years in good health.

The gene calls are TRBV2 and TRBJ2-1; no clear D. The CDR3 spans 13 residues. Germline V gene sequence: CDR1 SNHLY, CDR2 FYNNEI. Between the trimmed V and J ends, which lost 6 bases and 3 bases, there was a span of 9 bases. CDR3 in amino acids: CASSVLFYNEQFF. The CDR3 DNA reads as TGTGCCAGCAGCGTCCTTTTCTACAATGAGCAGTTCTTC.

This clonotype was counted a few times. The chain uses TRBV7-2 and TRBJ2-2; 10 nucleotides match TRBD2. This CDR3 comprises 16 residues. V shed 8 bases and J 5 bases; nucleotides not matched to a gene: 11. In germline, CDR1 is SGHTA, CDR2 FQGNSA. This CDR3 reads CASREREGLGTGELFF. The CDR3 bases are TGTGCCAGCCGGGAGCGGGAGGGCCTAGGAACCGGGGAGCTGTTTTTT. The complete variable domain, with remaining parts taken from reference TRBV7-2 and TRBJ2-2, reads GAGVSQSPSNKVTEKGKDVELRCDPISGHTALYWYRQSLGQGLEFLIYFQGNSAPDKSGLPSDRFSAERTGGSVSTLTIQRTQQEDSAVYLCASREREGLGTGELFFGEGSRLTVL.

The table lists this clonotype with many counts. This chain links TRBV12-3 or TRBV12-4 with TRBJ2-7, with a tentative D call TRBD1 (7 bases). The V gene lost 5 bases and the J gene lost 3 bases, with 11 bases spanning the gap. This CDR3 is built from 13 residues. The CDR3 spells CASSAGQLYEQYF. In nucleotides, the CDR3 is TGTGCCAGCAGTGCGGGACAGCTCTACGAGCAGTACTTC.

This clonotype was seen more than once but under ten times. V is TRBV12-3 or TRBV12-4 and J is TRBJ2-7, with TRBD1 identical over 8 bases. The CDR3 sequence is 16 residues long. V shed 6 bases and J 2 bases; nucleotides not matched to a gene: 12. The CDR3 reads CASSQGALTIPYEQYF. CDR3 in DNA: TGTGCCAGCAGCCAGGGGGCATTAACAATTCCCTACGAGCAGTACTTC.

The table lists this clonotype with a few counts. At one of its ends the junction is not consistent with the germline gene, which may arise from a read error. The gene calls are TRBV6-2 or TRBV6-3 and TRBJ2-1, with D maybe TRBD2 (6 bases). Germline V lookup: CDR1 MNHEY, CDR2 SVGEGT. This CDR3 is built from 13 residues. The CDR3 reads CASSDSGDLEQFF. The CDR3 DNA reads TGTGCCAGCAGTGACTCGGGGGATCTTGAGCAGTTCTTC.

The chain employs TRBV29-1 and TRBJ2-2; either TRBD1 or TRBD2 may supply D (5 bases each). With 7 bases removed from V and 0 bases from J, the gap between germline ends came to 9 bases. Germline assignment: CDR1 SQVTM and CDR2 ANQGSEA. The CDR3 has 13 amino acids. CDR3 in amino acids: CSATGPNTGELFF. The CDR3 DNA sequence: TGCAGCGCCACGGGGCCGAACACCGGGGAGCTGTTTTTT.

A few counts support this clonotype. The V call is TRBV7-9, the J call TRBJ1-2; 7 nucleotides align to TRBD1. Germline trimming cut 9 bases from V and 7 bases from J; bases unmatched to any gene: 5. The CDR3 spans 11 residues. CDR1 and CDR2 from the germline V gene are SEHNR and FQNEAQ (reference sequence). The CDR3 loop is CASSGQAGYTF. CDR3 nucleotides: TGTGCCAGTTCCGGACAGGCTGGCTACACCTTC.

Ten or more counts support this clonotype. The chain recombines TRBV12-3 or TRBV12-4 with TRBJ2-3; 8 bases agree with TRBD2. The CDR3 covers 17 residues. V was clipped by 5 bases and J by 0 bases; unmatched bases: 10. The DNA for the CDR3 is TGTGCCAGCAGTCCGGGACTAGGGGTCCCTAGCACAGATACGCAGTATTTT. The encoded protein is CASSPGLGVPSTDTQYF.

A few counts support this clonotype. The chain employs TRBV27 and TRBJ2-4; D not certain. CDR1 and CDR2 from the germline V gene are MNHEY and SMNVEV (reference sequence). V was trimmed by 6 bases and J by 8 bases, leaving 17 bases between them. The CDR3 totals 14 residues. DNA of the CDR3: TGTGCCAGCAGCTCCCCCCAGAGACGGGACATTCAGTACTTC. The encoded protein is CASSSPQRRDIQYF.

CDR3 loop: CASSPMEVRSTDTQYF. CDR3 sequence (DNA): TGTGCCAGCAGCCCGATGGAGGTTCGGAGCACAGATACGCAGTATTTT. This chain connects TRBV7-2 to TRBJ2-3, with D perhaps matching TRBD2 (5 bases). Germline lookup yields CDR1 SGHTA and CDR2 FQGNSA. The V end was cut by 5 bases, the J end by 0 bases, with 15 bases between. This CDR3 is built from 16 residues.